Sequencing of this T cell receptor beta chain was carried out in a study of shared clonotypes between healthy human individuals. Concerning this clone itself: The target antigen is unknown.

Overall study results and limits: Sorted-subset sequencing, rarefaction showed, was incomplete despite large depth.

Naivety among CD8 cells was defined by CD45RO negativity and positive CCR7 selection, thereby excluding terminally differentiated effector memory CD45RA+ cells. All donors were healthy HIV-negative adults lacking recent acute infections or vaccinations. The repertoire was sequenced with immunoSEQ multiplex PCR; TCRdb's copy has only in-frame clones and lacks some. This sample has hundreds of thousands of clones; around 96% occur once, and the top ten carry about 0.25%. Germline CDR1 reads SGHAT; CDR2 reads FQNNGV. The CDR3 totals 14 residues. V was shortened by 3 bases and J by 6 bases, with 15 bases between the two germline ends.

The sample comprised naive CD8+ T cells sorted from blood. The chain employs TRBV11-2 and TRBJ2-7; tentative D call: TRBD2 (6 bases). This clonotype was obtained from a man aged 30 to 45 in good health. CDR3 bases: TGTGCCAGCAGCTTCGGAGGGGCGAGGGTCGAGCAGTACTTC. This encodes CASSFGGARVEQYF.